This T cell receptor (beta chain) was identified during a study of blood T cell repertoires in COVID-19. Everyone who took part was roughly 18 to 89 years old, and they came from roughly 25 US areas. Before being deemed recovered, Cohort 3 donors had two negative PCRs, clearance, or symptom resolution. How the authors handled the data: Amplification of reference gene primers provided the estimated nucleated cell counts. The data were produced by immunoSEQ multiplex PCR, yet TCRdb's version contains in-frame clones alone and is incomplete. V and J calls and clone size come straight from that table; D and trimming were deduced from the DNA. The data show approximately 170,000 clones, with less than 85% seen just once and 3.2% held by the top ten. Germline CDR1 is LNHDA and CDR2 is SQIVND (reference sequence). The CDR3 contains 14 residues. Trimming took off 3 bases at V and 1 base at J, with 7 bases between the two ends.

This clone is a singleton in its sample. The sample was PBMCs or T cells enriched from blood (not recorded which). V usage is TRBV19 and J usage is TRBJ2-1; D uncertain. This receptor was identified in a woman aged 30 to 39 who had recovered from COVID-19. CDR3 DNA sequence: TGTGCCAGTAGTATCCGGTTTTCCTACAATGAGCAGTTCTTC. Its translation is CASSIRFSYNEQFF.